The 9 T cell receptor beta chains listed next were all sequenced from one sample in a study of human T cells and chemical hapten exposure (dated by TCRdb to the early 2020s). In the paper's terms, the time point label means: patch test 2, 6 weeks after DPC sensitization. Explained via the paper, the treatment or condition label denotes: therapeutic diphenylcyclopropenone sensitization with weekly scalp DPC. Library construction relied on RACE. This sample was sequenced with a NextSeq 500. TCRdb reprocessed the public reads (quality trimming at Q25 with fastp, clone calling with MiXCR) and kept in-frame beta chains. Duplicate CDR3 protein sequences are folded into a single record with the most common DNA and genes. The sample data list about 40,000 distinct CDR3 sequences, and 3% to 3.5% of these were observed just once. Jointly, the top ten make up about 6.2% of the sample. The starting material was whole blood, obtained in connection with sensitization to the hapten diphenylcyclopropenone (DPC). The receptors were sampled from a man aged 40-55 years with alopecia areata. Some clones in this sample may be carry-over from other donors' samples.

This clonotype was seen a handful of times. The chain couples TRBV6-2 or TRBV6-3 to TRBJ1-6; TRBD1 matches at 8 bases. The CDR3 totals 15 residues. Trimming cost V 6 bases and J 7 bases; bases outside gene matches: 8. Germline-derived CDR1 and CDR2 are MNHEY and SVGEGT. CDR3 bases: TGTGCCAGCAGCAACGGACAGGGAGGAAATTCACCCCTCCACTTT. This encodes CASSNGQGGNSPLHF.

The V and J genes are TRBV14 and TRBJ1-1; TRBD1 is a possible D gene (5 bases). Germline CDR1 is SGHDN and CDR2 is FVKESK. Trimming removed 0 bases at V and 3 bases at J, with 11 bases between. The CDR3 contains 15 residues. This chain's CDR3 is CASSQDRQGYTEAFF. Here the CDR3 DNA reads TGTGCCAGCAGCCAAGATCGGCAGGGTTACACTGAAGCTTTCTTT.

This clonotype has ten or more counts. The CDR3 here is CASSFGDLSPEKLFF. CDR3 DNA: TGTGCCAGCAGCTTCGGGGACCTTAGCCCTGAAAAACTGTTTTTT. This rearrangement joins TRBV7-9 to TRBJ1-4; TRBD1 might be the D (5 bases). This CDR3 is 15 amino acids long. CDR1 and CDR2 from the germline V gene are SEHNR and FQNEAQ (reference sequence). V was cut by 3 bases and J by 7 bases, with 15 bases left in between.

This clonotype was picked up many times. An end of the junction differs from the germline gene, which may be a read error. CDR3 DNA sequence: TGTGCCAGCAGCTTAGCGGTGGGACAGGGTACTGGAGCTTTCTTT. Translation gives CASSLAVGQGTGAFF. The V and J genes are TRBV7-2 and TRBJ1-1, with 9 nucleotides matching TRBD1. CDR1 is SGHTA, CDR2 FQGNSA, per germline. The CDR3 extends over 15 amino acids.

This clonotype was observed at least ten times. The CDR3 DNA follows: TGTGCCAGCAGTGAGTCGGGGGGCAGCACAGATACGCAGTATTTT. This translates into CASSESGGSTDTQYF. This chain joins TRBV6-4 and TRBJ2-3; perhaps TRBD2 as D (7 bases). The V gene's germline CDR1 is MRHNA and CDR2 SNTAGT. The CDR3 loop spans 15 amino acids. Trimming pared 3 bases from V and 0 bases from J, leaving 10 bases between.

Ten or more counts support this clonotype. This sequence joins TRBV20-1 and TRBJ2-7; D is ambiguous. The CDR3 spans 15 residues. V lost 1 base and J lost 0, with 13 bases in between. CDR1 and CDR2 (germline): DFQATT, SNEGSKA (reference sequence). This chain's CDR3 is CSARVGRQSSYEQYF. CDR3 DNA sequence: TGCAGTGCTAGAGTGGGCCGCCAAAGCTCCTACGAGCAGTACTTC.

This clonotype was seen many times. The rearrangement links TRBV28 to TRBJ1-4; no clear D gene. The CDR3 runs to 16 residues. V shed 4 bases and J shed 7 bases, with 19 bases lying between them. Germline V gene data show CDR1 as MDHEN and CDR2 as SYDVKM. The CDR3 nucleotides read TGTGCCAGCAGTTCGAGACGGATCTCTAACGGTGAAAAACTGTTTTTT. Its protein product is CASSSRRISNGEKLFF.

This clonotype has just a few counts. The chain joins TRBV6-2 or TRBV6-3 to TRBJ2-7; TRBD2 matches 10 bases. V was pared by 0 bases and J by 6 bases, with 5 bases of the junction left unmatched. CDR1 and CDR2 (germline): MNHEY, SVGEGT. The CDR3 has 15 residues. CDR3 sequence reads: CASSYSPSGSREQYF. CDR3 bases: TGTGCCAGCAGTTACTCGCCTAGCGGGAGTCGCGAGCAGTACTTC.

This clonotype was recorded many times. This sequence joins TRBV10-3 and TRBJ1-1; tentative D call: TRBD1 (5 bases). The CDR3 spans 15 residues. Germline V gene sequence: CDR1 ENHRY, CDR2 SYGVKD. V lost 0 bases, J lost 0 bases, and 8 bases lay in between. CDR3 region: CAISESQDLNTEAFF. In DNA, the CDR3 is TGTGCCATCAGTGAGTCACAGGATCTGAACACTGAAGCTTTCTTT.